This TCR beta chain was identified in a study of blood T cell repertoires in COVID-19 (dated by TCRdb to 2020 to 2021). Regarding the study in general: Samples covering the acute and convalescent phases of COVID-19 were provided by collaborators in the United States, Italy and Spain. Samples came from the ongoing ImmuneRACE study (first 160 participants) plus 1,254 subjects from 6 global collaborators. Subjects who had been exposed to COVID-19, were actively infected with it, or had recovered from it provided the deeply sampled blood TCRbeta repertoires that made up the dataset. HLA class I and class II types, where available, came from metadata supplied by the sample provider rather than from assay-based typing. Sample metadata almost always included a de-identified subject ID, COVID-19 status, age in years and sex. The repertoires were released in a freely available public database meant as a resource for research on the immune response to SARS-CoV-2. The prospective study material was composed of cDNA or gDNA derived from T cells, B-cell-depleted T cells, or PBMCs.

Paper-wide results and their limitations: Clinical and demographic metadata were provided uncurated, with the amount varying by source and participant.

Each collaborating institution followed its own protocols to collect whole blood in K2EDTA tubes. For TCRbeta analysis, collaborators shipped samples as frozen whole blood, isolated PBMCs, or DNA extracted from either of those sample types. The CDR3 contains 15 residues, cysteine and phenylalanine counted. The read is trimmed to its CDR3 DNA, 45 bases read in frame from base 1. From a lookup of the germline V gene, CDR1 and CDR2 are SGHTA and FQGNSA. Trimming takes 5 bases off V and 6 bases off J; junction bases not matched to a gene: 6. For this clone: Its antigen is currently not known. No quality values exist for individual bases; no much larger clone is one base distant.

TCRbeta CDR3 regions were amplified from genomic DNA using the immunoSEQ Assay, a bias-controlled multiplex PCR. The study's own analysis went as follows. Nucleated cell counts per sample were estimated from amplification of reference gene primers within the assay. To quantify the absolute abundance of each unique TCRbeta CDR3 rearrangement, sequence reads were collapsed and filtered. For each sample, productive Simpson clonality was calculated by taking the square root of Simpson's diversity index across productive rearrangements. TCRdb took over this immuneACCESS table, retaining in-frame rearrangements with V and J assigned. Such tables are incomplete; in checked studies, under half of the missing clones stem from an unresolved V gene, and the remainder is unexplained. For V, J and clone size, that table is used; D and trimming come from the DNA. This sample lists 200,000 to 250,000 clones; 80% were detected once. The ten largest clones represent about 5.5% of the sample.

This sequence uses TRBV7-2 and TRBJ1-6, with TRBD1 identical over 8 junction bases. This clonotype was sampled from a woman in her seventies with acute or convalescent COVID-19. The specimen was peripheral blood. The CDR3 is CASSPQGVGNSPLHF. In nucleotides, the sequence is TGTGCCAGCAGCCCACAGGGGGTGGGTAATTCACCCCTCCACTTT. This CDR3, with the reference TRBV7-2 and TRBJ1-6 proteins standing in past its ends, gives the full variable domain GAGVSQSPSNKVTEKGKDVELRCDPISGHTALYWYRQSLGQGLEFLIYFQGNSAPDKSGLPSDRFSAERTGGSVSTLTIQRTQQEDSAVYLCASSPQGVGNSPLHFGNGTRLTVT.